Listed here are 8 T cell receptor beta chains from one sample, sequenced in a study of blood T cell repertoires in COVID-19. Sequenced by immunoSEQ multiplex PCR; TCRdb stores in-frame clones only, minus some. The sample includes fewer than 250,000 clones, 70% to 85% of them seen just once. Sequenced sample: peripheral blood. The receptors here all came from a woman over 75 with acute or convalescent COVID-19.

The chain uses TRBV7-2 and TRBJ2-5; D is ambiguous. V was clipped by 2 bases and J by 5 bases, with 3 bases between them. The V gene's germline CDR1 is SGHTA and CDR2 FQGNSA. This CDR3 spans 11 amino acids. The CDR3 region has the DNA TGTGCCAGCAGCTTATATGAGACCCAGTACTTC. This codes for CASSLYETQYF.

The chain carries TRBV7-3 and TRBJ1-1; D is possibly TRBD1 (6 bases). Germline V gene sequence: CDR1 SGHTA, CDR2 FQGTGA. This CDR3 spans 13 amino acids. The V and J ends lost 1 base and 11 bases respectively, with 14 bases between them. CDR3 protein: CASSLNPRGRAFF. The CDR3 DNA sequence: TGTGCCAGCAGCTTAAACCCCAGGGGCCGCGCTTTCTTT.

The V gene is TRBV7-9, the J gene TRBJ1-3; D might be TRBD1 (6 bases). This CDR3 is built from 12 residues. The germline V gene encodes CDR1 SEHNR and CDR2 FQNEAQ (reference sequence). The V end lost 5 bases, the J end lost 12 bases, and 14 bases lay between the germline ends. The CDR3 bases are TGTGCCAGCAGCGTCGGACAGAGAGGCATATATTTT. As protein: CASSVGQRGIYF. Together with reference TRBV7-9 and TRBJ1-3, the CDR3 gives the full variable domain: DTGVSQNPRHKITKRGQNVTFRCDPISEHNRLYWYRQTLGQGPEFLTYFQNEAQLEKSRLLSDRFSAERPKGSFSTLEIQRTEQGDSAMYLCASSVGQRGIYFGEGSWLTVV.

The rearrangement links TRBV7-2 to TRBJ2-7; 8 nucleotides line up with TRBD2. V was pared by 1 base and J by 1 base, with 12 bases of the junction left unmatched. The CDR3 loop spans 18 amino acids. Germline values: CDR1 SGHTA, CDR2 FQGNSA. The CDR3 nucleotides are TGTGCCAGCAGCTTAGAGGCCCCCCTGGGGACTAGGTCCTACGAGCAGTACTTC. Its protein product is CASSLEAPLGTRSYEQYF.

The rearrangement joins TRBV7-8 to TRBJ2-2; TRBD2 agrees at 7 bases. Germline V gene sequence: CDR1 SGHVS, CDR2 FQNEAQ. With V trimmed by 7 bases and J by 1 base, 6 bases remained unmatched. The CDR3 contains 15 residues. CDR3 nucleotide sequence: TGTGCCAGCAAGAGTGCGGGGGTGAACACCGGGGAGCTGTTTTTT. It codes for CASKSAGVNTGELFF. Full variable domain (rest looked up from reference TRBV7-8 and TRBJ2-2): GAGVSQSPRYKVAKRGQDVALRCDPISGHVSLFWYQQALGQGPEFLTYFQNEAQLDKSGLPSDRFFAERPEGSVSTLKIQRTQQEDSAVYLCASKSAGVNTGELFFGEGSRLTVL.

The chain couples TRBV6-5 to TRBJ2-5, with 8 bases fitting TRBD1. The CDR3 contains 15 residues. V was clipped by 2 bases and J by 2 bases; unmatched bases: 4. Germline assignment: CDR1 MNHEY and CDR2 SVGAGI. The CDR3 bases are TGTGCCAGCAGTTACCCGGGACAGGCTCAAGAGACCCAGTACTTC. This codes for CASSYPGQAQETQYF.

The genes are TRBV5-1 and TRBJ2-3, with D perhaps TRBD2 (6 bases). CDR1 and CDR2 from the germline V gene are SGHRS and YFSETQ. This CDR3 has 15 residues. Trimming removed 0 bases from V and 4 bases from J, with 12 bases in between. CDR3 bases: TGCGCCAGCAGCTTGGCCGGGGGAGCGTCAGATACGCAGTATTTT. Its translation: CASSLAGGASDTQYF. The full variable domain, rest sourced from reference TRBV5-1 and TRBJ2-3, is KAGVTQTPRYLIKTRGQQVTLSCSPISGHRSVSWYQQTPGQGLQFLFEYFSETQRNKGNFPGRFSGRQFSNSRSEMNVSTLELGDSALYLCASSLAGGASDTQYFGPGTRLTVL.

J is TRBJ1-1 and V is TRBV29-1; D gene uncertain. Trimming took off 3 bases at V and 3 bases at J, with 14 bases between the two ends. The germline gives CDR1 SQVTM, CDR2 ANQGSEA. This CDR3 has 14 residues. The CDR3 DNA is TGCAGCGTTGATCCCGCGGCGAGGCACACTGAAGCTTTCTTT. This gives the protein CSVDPAARHTEAFF.